This is a list of T cell receptor beta chains from one sample in a study of blood T cell repertoires in COVID-19. Sequencing used immunoSEQ multiplex PCR; TCRdb keeps in-frame clones, though not all of them. The sample holds around 250,000 clones, around 89% seen once. Sequenced material: PBMCs or T cells enriched from blood (not recorded which). Source of these receptors: a woman aged 30 to 39 who had recovered from COVID-19. Both conserved end residues are part of each CDR3. The D gene is left open where the match is weak. Expanded clones get a size class; other rows say once, few or many, or leave the size out.

clone size: NA
J gene: TRBJ2-7
CDR3 length: 12
D gene: NA
V gene: TRBV11-2
CDR3 protein: CASSSRWHEQYF
CDR3 DNA: TGTGCCAGCAGCTCCCGCTGGCACGAGCAGTACTTC

clone size: NA
J gene: TRBJ2-3
CDR3 length: 16
D gene: NA
V gene: TRBV28
CDR3 protein: CASSHDKPISTDTQYF
CDR3 DNA: TGTGCCAGCAGTCACGACAAACCCATTAGCACAGATACGCAGTATTTT

clone size: NA
J gene: TRBJ1-1
CDR3 length: 15
D gene: NA
V gene: TRBV7-3
CDR3 protein: CASRSQGFMNTEAFF
CDR3 DNA: TGTGCCAGCAGGTCACAGGGATTCATGAACACTGAAGCTTTCTTT

clone size: NA
J gene: TRBJ2-7
CDR3 length: 15
D gene: TRBD1
V gene: TRBV4-3
CDR3 protein: CASSRLTGSSYEQYF
CDR3 DNA: TGCGCCAGCAGCCGATTGACAGGGAGCTCCTACGAGCAGTACTTC

clone size: NA
J gene: TRBJ2-6
CDR3 length: 17
D gene: NA
V gene: TRBV19
CDR3 protein: CASTQIPGAIGANVLTF
CDR3 DNA: TGTGCCAGTACCCAAATTCCAGGGGCCATTGGGGCCAACGTCCTGACTTTC

clone size: NA
J gene: TRBJ1-1
CDR3 length: 14
D gene: NA
V gene: TRBV6-5
CDR3 protein: CASSSHQMNTEAFF
CDR3 DNA: TGTGCCAGCAGTTCACACCAGATGAACACTGAAGCTTTCTTT

clone size: once
J gene: TRBJ2-7
CDR3 length: 16
D gene: TRBD2
V gene: TRBV15
CDR3 protein: CATSRAPRLAGEEQYF
CDR3 DNA: TGTGCCACCAGCAGAGCTCCACGACTAGCGGGAGAGGAGCAGTACTTC

clone size: NA
J gene: TRBJ2-1
CDR3 length: 18
D gene: NA
V gene: TRBV21-1
CDR3 protein: CASSKRGQLAATYNEQFF
CDR3 DNA: TGTGCCAGCAGCAAAAGGGGCCAACTAGCGGCTACCTACAATGAGCAGTTCTTC

clone size: NA
J gene: TRBJ1-2
CDR3 length: 16
D gene: TRBD1
V gene: TRBV3-1/TRBV3-2
CDR3 protein: CASSQGRATGTIGYTF
CDR3 DNA: TGTGCCAGCAGCCAAGGCCGCGCGACAGGGACGATCGGCTACACCTTC

clone size: NA
J gene: TRBJ2-3
CDR3 length: 15
D gene: NA
V gene: TRBV7-2
CDR3 protein: CASSQGGIWRNTQYF
CDR3 DNA: TGTGCCAGCAGCCAGGGGGGTATATGGCGGAATACGCAGTATTTT

clone size: NA
J gene: TRBJ1-4
CDR3 length: 13
D gene: NA
V gene: TRBV4-2
CDR3 protein: CASSQDTGEKLFF
CDR3 DNA: TGTGCCAGCAGCCAAGATACCGGTGAAAAACTGTTTTTT

clone size: NA
J gene: TRBJ1-1
CDR3 length: 15
D gene: NA
V gene: TRBV28
CDR3 protein: CASSSPPGANTEAFF
CDR3 DNA: TGTGCCAGCAGTTCCCCCCCAGGGGCCAACACTGAAGCTTTCTTT

clone size: NA
J gene: TRBJ2-1
CDR3 length: 14
D gene: TRBD2
V gene: TRBV7-3
CDR3 protein: CASSWGTSKDEQFF
CDR3 DNA: TGTGCCAGCAGCTGGGGGACTAGCAAAGATGAGCAGTTCTTC

clone size: once
J gene: TRBJ2-7
CDR3 length: 15
D gene: TRBD1
V gene: TRBV28
CDR3 protein: CASSETGTVSYEQYF
CDR3 DNA: TGTGCCAGCAGCGAGACCGGGACAGTCTCCTACGAGCAGTACTTC

clone size: NA
J gene: TRBJ2-7
CDR3 length: 14
D gene: TRBD2
V gene: TRBV7-6
CDR3 protein: CASSLGGRAHEQYF
CDR3 DNA: TGTGCCAGCAGCTTAGGCGGGAGGGCCCACGAGCAGTACTTC

clone size: NA
J gene: TRBJ2-1
CDR3 length: 16
D gene: TRBD2
V gene: TRBV3-1/TRBV3-2
CDR3 protein: CASSQLLAGVFNEQFF
CDR3 DNA: TGTGCCAGCAGCCAGTTACTAGCGGGAGTTTTCAATGAGCAGTTCTTC

clone size: NA
J gene: TRBJ2-7
CDR3 length: 14
D gene: NA
V gene: TRBV7-6
CDR3 protein: CASSLTGVTYEQYF
CDR3 DNA: TGTGCCAGCAGCTTAACGGGAGTTACCTACGAGCAGTACTTC

clone size: NA
J gene: TRBJ1-5
CDR3 length: 16
D gene: NA
V gene: TRBV15
CDR3 protein: CATSRDGGGSNQPQHF
CDR3 DNA: TGTGCCACCAGCAGAGATGGTGGCGGTAGCAATCAGCCCCAGCATTTT

clone size: once
J gene: TRBJ2-1
CDR3 length: 15
D gene: TRBD1
V gene: TRBV11-2
CDR3 protein: CASSRDRGPYNEQFF
CDR3 DNA: TGTGCCAGCAGCCGGGACAGGGGGCCCTACAATGAGCAGTTCTTC

clone size: NA
J gene: TRBJ1-1
CDR3 length: 16
D gene: TRBD1
V gene: TRBV4-2
CDR3 protein: CASSQGSTGRYTEAFF
CDR3 DNA: TGTGCCAGCAGCCAGGGTTCGACAGGGAGATACACTGAAGCTTTCTTT

clone size: NA
J gene: TRBJ2-2
CDR3 length: 12
D gene: NA
V gene: TRBV9
CDR3 protein: CASSVERGELFF
CDR3 DNA: TGTGCCAGCAGCGTAGAGAGGGGGGAGCTGTTTTTT

clone size: NA
J gene: TRBJ2-1
CDR3 length: 15
D gene: NA
V gene: TRBV11-3
CDR3 protein: CASSLGPSSYNEQFF
CDR3 DNA: TGTGCCAGCAGCTTAGGGCCCAGCTCCTACAATGAGCAGTTCTTC

clone size: NA
J gene: TRBJ2-1
CDR3 length: 14
D gene: TRBD2
V gene: TRBV7-2
CDR3 protein: CASSLESAGVGQFF
CDR3 DNA: TGTGCCAGCAGCTTAGAGTCGGCGGGGGTAGGACAGTTCTTC

clone size: NA
J gene: TRBJ1-5
CDR3 length: 14
D gene: NA
V gene: TRBV2
CDR3 protein: CASSSREHNQPQHF
CDR3 DNA: TGTGCCAGCAGCAGCCGGGAGCACAATCAGCCCCAGCATTTT

clone size: NA
J gene: TRBJ2-3
CDR3 length: 17
D gene: NA
V gene: TRBV5-6
CDR3 protein: CASSLLRAASSTDTQYF
CDR3 DNA: TGTGCCAGCAGCTTGCTCAGGGCGGCGTCTAGCACAGATACGCAGTATTTT

clone size: few
J gene: TRBJ1-2
CDR3 length: 15
D gene: NA
V gene: TRBV27
CDR3 protein: CASRPPGGYNYGYTF
CDR3 DNA: TGTGCCAGCAGGCCGCCGGGGGGCTATAACTATGGCTACACCTTC

clone size: NA
J gene: TRBJ1-5
CDR3 length: 14
D gene: NA
V gene: TRBV30
CDR3 protein: CAWSRGRSEQPQHF
CDR3 DNA: TGTGCCTGGTCGCGGGGCCGCTCGGAACAGCCCCAGCATTTT

clone size: NA
J gene: TRBJ2-1
CDR3 length: 19
D gene: TRBD2
V gene: TRBV7-3
CDR3 protein: CASSLYYPGGPRAYNEQFF
CDR3 DNA: TGTGCCAGCAGCTTATATTATCCGGGAGGGCCAAGAGCCTACAATGAGCAGTTCTTC

clone size: NA
J gene: TRBJ2-4
CDR3 length: 16
D gene: TRBD1
V gene: TRBV28
CDR3 protein: CASSLSGTGRINIQYF
CDR3 DNA: TGTGCCAGCAGTTTATCCGGGACAGGGAGGATAAACATTCAGTACTTC

clone size: NA
J gene: TRBJ1-5
CDR3 length: 15
D gene: TRBD1
V gene: TRBV5-1
CDR3 protein: CASSLGDRVGQPQHF
CDR3 DNA: TGCGCCAGCAGCTTGGGGGACAGGGTAGGTCAGCCCCAGCATTTT

clone size: once
J gene: TRBJ1-2
CDR3 length: 12
D gene: NA
V gene: TRBV30
CDR3 protein: CAWSVTGSKLSF
CDR3 DNA: TGTGCCTGGAGTGTAACAGGGTCCAAGCTCTCCTTC

clone size: NA
J gene: TRBJ1-1
CDR3 length: 11
D gene: NA
V gene: TRBV20-1
CDR3 protein: CSASQNTEAFF
CDR3 DNA: TGCAGTGCGAGCCAGAACACTGAAGCTTTCTTT

clone size: NA
J gene: TRBJ2-1
CDR3 length: 12
D gene: NA
V gene: TRBV30
CDR3 protein: CAWMPEANEQFF
CDR3 DNA: TGTGCCTGGATGCCCGAAGCCAATGAGCAGTTCTTC

clone size: NA
J gene: TRBJ1-1
CDR3 length: 16
D gene: NA
V gene: TRBV15
CDR3 protein: CATSRGAQGLKTEAFF
CDR3 DNA: TGTGCCACCAGCAGAGGGGCGCAGGGGCTAAAGACTGAAGCTTTCTTT

clone size: once
J gene: TRBJ2-5
CDR3 length: 14
D gene: NA
V gene: TRBV7-2
CDR3 protein: CASSLAAGLETQYF
CDR3 DNA: TGTGCCAGCAGCTTAGCGGCAGGGTTAGAGACCCAGTACTTC

clone size: NA
J gene: TRBJ1-5
CDR3 length: 14
D gene: NA
V gene: TRBV30
CDR3 protein: CAWSVLGGSTPQHF
CDR3 DNA: TGTGCCTGGAGTGTACTGGGGGGGTCCACGCCCCAGCATTTT

clone size: NA
J gene: TRBJ2-7
CDR3 length: 12
D gene: NA
V gene: TRBV7-9
CDR3 protein: CASGGAAYEQYF
CDR3 DNA: TGTGCCAGCGGAGGAGCTGCTTACGAGCAGTACTTC

clone size: NA
J gene: TRBJ1-1
CDR3 length: 12
D gene: NA
V gene: TRBV6-5
CDR3 protein: CASSYDEGRAFF
CDR3 DNA: TGTGCCAGCAGTTACGATGAGGGCCGGGCTTTCTTT

clone size: NA
J gene: TRBJ2-5
CDR3 length: 16
D gene: NA
V gene: TRBV3-1/TRBV3-2
CDR3 protein: CASSQDWSGARATQYF
CDR3 DNA: TGTGCCAGCAGCCAAGATTGGTCGGGAGCTCGTGCGACCCAGTACTTC

clone size: once
J gene: TRBJ2-2
CDR3 length: 16
D gene: TRBD2
V gene: TRBV7-8
CDR3 protein: CASSLASGKNTGELFF
CDR3 DNA: TGTGCCAGCAGCTTAGCTAGCGGGAAGAACACCGGGGAGCTGTTTTTT

clone size: NA
J gene: TRBJ1-1
CDR3 length: 14
D gene: NA
V gene: TRBV28
CDR3 protein: CASSVRGSNTEAFF
CDR3 DNA: TGTGCCAGCAGTGTCAGGGGTTCGAACACTGAAGCTTTCTTT

clone size: NA
J gene: TRBJ1-6
CDR3 length: 15
D gene: NA
V gene: TRBV4-3
CDR3 protein: CASSQDGARNSPLHF
CDR3 DNA: TGCGCCAGCAGCCAAGATGGGGCAAGGAATTCACCCCTCCACTTT

clone size: NA
J gene: TRBJ1-6
CDR3 length: 15
D gene: TRBD1
V gene: TRBV30
CDR3 protein: CAWSVGDRVNSPLHF
CDR3 DNA: TGTGCCTGGAGTGTCGGGGACAGGGTCAATTCACCCCTCCACTTT

clone size: once
J gene: TRBJ2-2
CDR3 length: 15
D gene: TRBD1
V gene: TRBV7-3
CDR3 protein: CASSLRQGNTGELFF
CDR3 DNA: TGTGCCAGCAGCCTGAGACAGGGGAACACCGGGGAGCTGTTTTTT

clone size: NA
J gene: TRBJ1-1
CDR3 length: 12
D gene: NA
V gene: TRBV7-9
CDR3 protein: CASSFQRTEAFF
CDR3 DNA: TGTGCCAGCAGCTTTCAGCGGACTGAAGCTTTCTTT

clone size: NA
J gene: TRBJ2-2
CDR3 length: 16
D gene: NA
V gene: TRBV6-1
CDR3 protein: CASSEDPGLNTGELFF
CDR3 DNA: TGTGCCAGCAGTGAAGACCCGGGACTGAACACCGGGGAGCTGTTTTTT

clone size: NA
J gene: TRBJ2-7
CDR3 length: 15
D gene: TRBD2
V gene: TRBV27
CDR3 protein: CASSLSAGGIYEQYF
CDR3 DNA: TGTGCCAGCAGTTTATCAGCGGGAGGGATCTACGAGCAGTACTTC

clone size: NA
J gene: TRBJ2-1
CDR3 length: 13
D gene: NA
V gene: TRBV4-2
CDR3 protein: CASSHPTSNEQFF
CDR3 DNA: TGTGCCAGCAGCCACCCTACTAGCAATGAGCAGTTCTTC